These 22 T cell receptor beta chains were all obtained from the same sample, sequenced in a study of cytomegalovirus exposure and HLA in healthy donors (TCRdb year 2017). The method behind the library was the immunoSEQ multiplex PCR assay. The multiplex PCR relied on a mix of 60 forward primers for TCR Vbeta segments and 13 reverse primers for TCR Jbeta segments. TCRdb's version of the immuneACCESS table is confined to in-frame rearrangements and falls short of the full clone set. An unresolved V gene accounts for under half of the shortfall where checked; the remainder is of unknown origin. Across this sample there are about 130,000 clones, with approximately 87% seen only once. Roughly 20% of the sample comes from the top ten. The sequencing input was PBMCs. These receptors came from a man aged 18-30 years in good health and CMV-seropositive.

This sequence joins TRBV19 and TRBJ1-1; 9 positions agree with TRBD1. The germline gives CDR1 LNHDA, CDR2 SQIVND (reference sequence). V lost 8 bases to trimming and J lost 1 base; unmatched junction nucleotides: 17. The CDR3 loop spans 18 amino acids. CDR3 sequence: CASSGDRETGLWNTEAFF. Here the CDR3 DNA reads TGTGCCAGTTCCGGGGACAGGGAGACTGGCTTATGGAACACTGAAGCTTTCTTT.

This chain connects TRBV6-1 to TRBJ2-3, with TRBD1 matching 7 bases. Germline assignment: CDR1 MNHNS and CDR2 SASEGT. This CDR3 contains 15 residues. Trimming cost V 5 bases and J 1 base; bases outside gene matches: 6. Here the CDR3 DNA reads TGTGCCAGCAGTCCCCGGGACAGCCGCACAGATACGCAGTATTTT. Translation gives CASSPRDSRTDTQYF.

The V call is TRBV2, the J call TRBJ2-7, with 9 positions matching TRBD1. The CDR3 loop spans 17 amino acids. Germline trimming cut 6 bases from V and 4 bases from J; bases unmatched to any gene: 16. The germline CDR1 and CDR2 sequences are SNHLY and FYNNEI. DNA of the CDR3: TGTGCCAGCAGCCCTGAGGGGGGAGGGACAGGGCTGTACGAGCAGTACTTC. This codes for CASSPEGGGTGLYEQYF. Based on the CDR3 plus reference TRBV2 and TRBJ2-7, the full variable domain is EPEVTQTPSHQVTQMGQEVILRCVPISNHLYFYWYRQILGQKVEFLVSFYNNEISEKSEIFDDQFSVERPDGSNFTLKIRSTKLEDSAMYFCASSPEGGGTGLYEQYFGPGTRLTVT.

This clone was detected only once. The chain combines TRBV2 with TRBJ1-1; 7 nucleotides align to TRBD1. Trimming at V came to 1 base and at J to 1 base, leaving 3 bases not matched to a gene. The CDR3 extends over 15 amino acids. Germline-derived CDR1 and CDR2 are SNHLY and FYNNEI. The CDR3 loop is CASSEDRGWNTEAFF. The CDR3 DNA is TGTGCCAGCAGTGAAGACAGGGGATGGAACACTGAAGCTTTCTTT.

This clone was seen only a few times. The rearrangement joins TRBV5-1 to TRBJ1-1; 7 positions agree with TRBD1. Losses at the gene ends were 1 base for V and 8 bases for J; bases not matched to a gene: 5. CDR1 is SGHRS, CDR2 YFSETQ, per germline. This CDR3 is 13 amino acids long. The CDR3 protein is CASSLPMTGEAFF. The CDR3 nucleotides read TGCGCCAGCAGCTTGCCAATGACAGGGGAAGCTTTCTTT.

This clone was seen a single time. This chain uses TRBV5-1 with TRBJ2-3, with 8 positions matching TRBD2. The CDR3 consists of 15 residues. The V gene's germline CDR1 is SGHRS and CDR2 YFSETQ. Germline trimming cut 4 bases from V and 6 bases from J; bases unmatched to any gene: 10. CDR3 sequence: CASSTGTSPSDTQYF. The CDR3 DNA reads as TGCGCCAGCAGCACAGGGACTAGTCCCTCGGATACGCAGTATTTT.

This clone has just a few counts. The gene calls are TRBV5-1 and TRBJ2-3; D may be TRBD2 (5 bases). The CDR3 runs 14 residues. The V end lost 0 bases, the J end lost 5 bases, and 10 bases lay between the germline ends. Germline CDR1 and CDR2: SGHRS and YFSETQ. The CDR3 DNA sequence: TGCGCCAGCAGCTTGGGGACTGCGGTAGATACGCAGTATTTT. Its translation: CASSLGTAVDTQYF.

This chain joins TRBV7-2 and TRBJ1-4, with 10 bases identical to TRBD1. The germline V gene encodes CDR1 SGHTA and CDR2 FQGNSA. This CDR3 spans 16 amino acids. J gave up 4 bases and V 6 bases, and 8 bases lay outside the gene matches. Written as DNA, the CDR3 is TGTGCCAGCAGACCGGGACAGGGGTTGAGTAATGAAAAACTGTTTTTT. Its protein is CASRPGQGLSNEKLFF.

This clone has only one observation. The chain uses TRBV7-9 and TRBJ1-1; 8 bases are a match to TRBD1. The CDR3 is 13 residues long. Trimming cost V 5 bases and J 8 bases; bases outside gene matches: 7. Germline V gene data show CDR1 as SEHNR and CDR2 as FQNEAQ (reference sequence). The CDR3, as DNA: TGTGCCAGCAGCAACCAGGGGGCGGGAGAAGCTTTCTTT. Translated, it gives CASSNQGAGEAFF.

CDR3 protein: CASSYLNRVDYGYTF. The CDR3 DNA sequence: TGTGCCAGCAGTTACTTGAACAGGGTTGACTATGGCTACACCTTC. The gene calls are TRBV6-5 and TRBJ1-2, with D maybe TRBD1 (6 bases). The CDR3 runs to 15 residues. V was trimmed by 1 base and J by 3 bases, leaving 12 bases between them. CDR1 and CDR2 (germline): MNHEY, SVGAGI.

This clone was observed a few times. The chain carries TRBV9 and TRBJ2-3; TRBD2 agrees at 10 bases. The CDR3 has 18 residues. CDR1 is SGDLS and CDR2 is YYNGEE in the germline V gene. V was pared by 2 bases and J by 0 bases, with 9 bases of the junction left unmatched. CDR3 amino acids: CASSVPSGGSSSTDTQYF. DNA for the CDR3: TGTGCCAGCAGCGTTCCTAGCGGGGGTTCTTCTAGCACAGATACGCAGTATTTT.

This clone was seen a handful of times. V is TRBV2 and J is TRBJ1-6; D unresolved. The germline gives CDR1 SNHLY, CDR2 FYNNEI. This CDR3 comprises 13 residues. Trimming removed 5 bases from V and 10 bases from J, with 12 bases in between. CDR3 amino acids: CASSYSDTSPLHF. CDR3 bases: TGTGCCAGCAGTTACAGTGATACCTCACCCCTCCACTTT.

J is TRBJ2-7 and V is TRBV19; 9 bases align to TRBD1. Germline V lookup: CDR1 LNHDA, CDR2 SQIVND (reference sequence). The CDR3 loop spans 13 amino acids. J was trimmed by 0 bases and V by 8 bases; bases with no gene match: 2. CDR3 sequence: CASGDRVSYEQYF. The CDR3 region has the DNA TGTGCCAGTGGGGACAGGGTCTCCTACGAGCAGTACTTC.

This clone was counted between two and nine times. CDR3 nucleotides: TGTGCCACCAGCCCCGGGGAGGGGAGCTCGGAGACCCAGTACTTC. Residues: CATSPGEGSSETQYF. This rearrangement joins TRBV15 to TRBJ2-5, with 7 bases that match TRBD2. Germline V gene lookup returns CDR1 LNHNV and CDR2 YYDKDF (reference sequence). J gave up 5 bases and V 5 bases, and 11 bases lay outside the gene matches. The length of the CDR3 is 15 residues.

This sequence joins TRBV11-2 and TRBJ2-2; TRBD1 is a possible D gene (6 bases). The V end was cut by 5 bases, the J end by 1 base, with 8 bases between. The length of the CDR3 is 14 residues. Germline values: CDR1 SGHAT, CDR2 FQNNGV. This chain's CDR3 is CASSPGQNTGELFF. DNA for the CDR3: TGTGCCAGCAGCCCGGGACAGAACACCGGGGAGCTGTTTTTT.

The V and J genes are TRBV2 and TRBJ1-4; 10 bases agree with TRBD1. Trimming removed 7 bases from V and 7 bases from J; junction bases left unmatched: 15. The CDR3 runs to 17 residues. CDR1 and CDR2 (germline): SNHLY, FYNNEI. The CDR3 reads CASMLTRDRGRGEKLFF. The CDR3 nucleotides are TGTGCCAGCATGCTCACCCGGGACAGGGGTCGCGGTGAAAAACTGTTTTTT.

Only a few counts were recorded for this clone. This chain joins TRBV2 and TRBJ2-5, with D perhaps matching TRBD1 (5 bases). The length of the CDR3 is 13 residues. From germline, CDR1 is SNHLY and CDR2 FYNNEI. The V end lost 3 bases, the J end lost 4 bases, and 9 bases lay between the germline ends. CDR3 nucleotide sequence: TGTGCCAGCAGTGATAGGGGCGGAGAGACCCAGTACTTC. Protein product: CASSDRGGETQYF.

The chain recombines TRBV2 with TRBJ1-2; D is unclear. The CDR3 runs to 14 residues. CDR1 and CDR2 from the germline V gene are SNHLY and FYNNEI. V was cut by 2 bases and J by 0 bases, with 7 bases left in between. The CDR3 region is CASSEWLSNYGYTF. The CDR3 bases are TGTGCCAGCAGTGAATGGCTGTCTAACTATGGCTACACCTTC.

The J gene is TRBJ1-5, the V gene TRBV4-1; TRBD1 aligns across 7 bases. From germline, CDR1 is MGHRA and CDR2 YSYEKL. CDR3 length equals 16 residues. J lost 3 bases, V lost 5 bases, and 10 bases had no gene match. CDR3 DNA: TGCGCCAGCAGCGATGAAGACAGGGCCTTCAATCAGCCCCAGCATTTT. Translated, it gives CASSDEDRAFNQPQHF.

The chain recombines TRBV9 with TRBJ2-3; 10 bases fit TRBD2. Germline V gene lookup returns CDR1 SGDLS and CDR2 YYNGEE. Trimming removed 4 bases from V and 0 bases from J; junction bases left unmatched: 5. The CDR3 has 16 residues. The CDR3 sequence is CASSSLAGGSTDTQYF. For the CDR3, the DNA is TGTGCCAGCAGCTCCTTAGCGGGGGGAAGCACAGATACGCAGTATTTT.

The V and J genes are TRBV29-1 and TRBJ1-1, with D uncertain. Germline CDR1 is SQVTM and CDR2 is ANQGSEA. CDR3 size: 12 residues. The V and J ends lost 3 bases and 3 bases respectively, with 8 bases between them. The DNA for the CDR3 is TGCAGCGTTGACGGGATGGACACTGAAGCTTTCTTT. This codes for CSVDGMDTEAFF.

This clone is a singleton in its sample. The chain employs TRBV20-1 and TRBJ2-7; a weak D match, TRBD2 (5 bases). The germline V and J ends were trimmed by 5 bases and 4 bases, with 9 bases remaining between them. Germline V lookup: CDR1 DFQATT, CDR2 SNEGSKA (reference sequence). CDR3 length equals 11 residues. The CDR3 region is CSAGPGYEQYF. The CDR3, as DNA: TGCAGTGCTGGTCCGGGGTACGAGCAGTACTTC.